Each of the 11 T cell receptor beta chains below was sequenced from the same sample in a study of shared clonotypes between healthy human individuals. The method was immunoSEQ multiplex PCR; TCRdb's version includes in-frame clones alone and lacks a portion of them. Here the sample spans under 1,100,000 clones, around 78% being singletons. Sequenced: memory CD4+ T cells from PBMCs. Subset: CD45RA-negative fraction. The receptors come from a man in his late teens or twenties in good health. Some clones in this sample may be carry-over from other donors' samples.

Written as DNA, the CDR3 is TGTGCCAGCAGTGAACCACAGGGAAGGTCCGAGCAGTACTTC. Its translation: CASSEPQGRSEQYF. The chain combines TRBV25-1 with TRBJ2-7; D perhaps matches TRBD1 (6 bases). This CDR3 region has 14 residues. V dropped 2 bases and J dropped 6 bases, with 14 bases sitting between them. Germline CDR1 is MGHDK and CDR2 is SYGVNS.

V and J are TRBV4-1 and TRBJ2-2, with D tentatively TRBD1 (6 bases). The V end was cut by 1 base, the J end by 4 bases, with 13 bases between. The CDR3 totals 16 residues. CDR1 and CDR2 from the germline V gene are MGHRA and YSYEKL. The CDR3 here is CASSQGWGPGTGELFF. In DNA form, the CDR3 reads TGCGCCAGCAGCCAAGGTTGGGGGCCGGGCACCGGGGAGCTGTTTTTT.

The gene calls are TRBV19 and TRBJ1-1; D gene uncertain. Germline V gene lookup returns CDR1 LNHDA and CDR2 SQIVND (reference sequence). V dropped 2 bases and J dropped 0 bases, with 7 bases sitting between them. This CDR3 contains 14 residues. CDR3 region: CASSIRAVNTEAFF. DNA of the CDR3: TGTGCCAGTAGTATACGGGCCGTGAACACTGAAGCTTTCTTT.

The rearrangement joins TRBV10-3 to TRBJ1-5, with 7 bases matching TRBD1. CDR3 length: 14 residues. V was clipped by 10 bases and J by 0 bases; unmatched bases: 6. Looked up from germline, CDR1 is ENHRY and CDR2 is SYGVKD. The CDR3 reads CATSDRDSNQPQHF. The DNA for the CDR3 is TGTGCCACCAGCGACAGGGATAGCAATCAGCCCCAGCATTTT.

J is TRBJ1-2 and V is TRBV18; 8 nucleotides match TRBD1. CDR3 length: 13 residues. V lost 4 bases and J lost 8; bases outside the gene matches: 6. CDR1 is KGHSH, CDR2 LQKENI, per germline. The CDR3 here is CASSLGQGNGYTF. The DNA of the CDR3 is TGTGCCAGCTCACTCGGACAGGGCAACGGCTACACCTTC.

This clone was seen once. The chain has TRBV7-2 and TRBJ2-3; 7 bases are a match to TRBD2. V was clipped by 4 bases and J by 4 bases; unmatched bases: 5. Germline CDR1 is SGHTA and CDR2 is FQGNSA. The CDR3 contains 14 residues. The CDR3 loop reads CASSSWGRADTQYF. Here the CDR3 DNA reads TGTGCCAGCAGCTCCTGGGGGAGGGCAGATACGCAGTATTTT.

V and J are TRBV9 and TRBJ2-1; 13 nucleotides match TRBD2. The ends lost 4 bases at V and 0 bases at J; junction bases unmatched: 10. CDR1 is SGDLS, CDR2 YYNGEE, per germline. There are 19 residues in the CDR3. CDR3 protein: CASSPTTGLAGFSYNEQFF. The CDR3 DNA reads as TGTGCCAGCAGCCCCACAACGGGACTAGCGGGATTCTCCTACAATGAGCAGTTCTTC.

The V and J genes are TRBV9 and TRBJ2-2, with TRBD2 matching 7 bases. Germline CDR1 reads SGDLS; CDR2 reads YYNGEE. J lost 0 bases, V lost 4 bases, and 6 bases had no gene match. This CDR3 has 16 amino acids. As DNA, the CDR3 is TGTGCCAGCAGCTCCGCCAGCGGGGCGAACACCGGGGAGCTGTTTTTT. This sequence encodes CASSSASGANTGELFF.

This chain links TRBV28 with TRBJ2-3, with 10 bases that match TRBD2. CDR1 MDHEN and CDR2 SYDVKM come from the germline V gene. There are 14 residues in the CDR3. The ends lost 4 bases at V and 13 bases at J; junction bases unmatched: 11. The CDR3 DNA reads TGTGCCAGCAGTTCGCCTAGCGGGGGCACAATGGAGTATTTT. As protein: CASSSPSGGTMEYF.

CDR3 nucleotides: TGTGCCAGCAGCGCCTCCGGACTAGCGGGAGCAGATACGCAGTATTTT. It is translated as CASSASGLAGADTQYF. The chain couples TRBV7-9 to TRBJ2-3; 13 bases are a match to TRBD2. The CDR3 has 16 residues. Looked up from germline, CDR1 is SEHNR and CDR2 is FQNEAQ (reference sequence). V lost 5 bases, J lost 4 bases, and 6 bases stayed unmatched.

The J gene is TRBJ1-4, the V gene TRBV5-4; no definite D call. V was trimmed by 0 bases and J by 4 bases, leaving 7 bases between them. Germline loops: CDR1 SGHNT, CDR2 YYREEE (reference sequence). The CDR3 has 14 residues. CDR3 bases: TGTGCCAGCAGCTTGGGAGGATTTAATGAAAAACTGTTTTTT. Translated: CASSLGGFNEKLFF.